Listed below are T cell receptor beta chains from one sample, sequenced in a study of OX40 agonist ivuxolimab in advanced cancers. The method was immunoSEQ multiplex PCR; TCRdb's version includes in-frame clones alone and lacks a portion of them. The table records 25,000 to 40,000 clones, approximately 88% of them present only once. The sequencing used CD4+ or CD8+ T cells sorted from blood, collected in a trial of the OX40 agonist ivuxolimab. These receptors all stem from an adult with an advanced solid tumor such as melanoma, head and neck, liver or kidney cancer. CDR3s include the opening cysteine and the closing phenylalanine or tryptophan. D genes are given only for firm matches. Clone size is given for some rows only: seen once, a few or many times, or a class if the clone is expanded.

once | TRBJ2-7 | TRBV9 | - | TGTGCCAGCAGCGTAGGGGTTAGCGTAGGCTCCTACGAGCAGTACTTC | CASSVGVSVGSYEQYF
few | TRBJ1-1 | TRBV13 | TRBD1 | TGTGCCAGCAGCTTGGGGGGACAGGGATGGAACACTGAAGCTTTCTTT | CASSLGGQGWNTEAFF
- | TRBJ1-2 | TRBV5-1 | - | TGCGCCAGCAGCTTAGGAGTTACCCCCGGGGGCTACACCTTC | CASSLGVTPGGYTF
- | TRBJ2-1 | TRBV5-4 | - | TGTGCCAGCAGCTTGGCCGAGATCAATGAGCAGTTCTTC | CASSLAEINEQFF
- | TRBJ2-7 | TRBV7-9 | - | TGTGCCAGCAGCCCCCGGGACACCTCCTACGAGCAGTACTTC | CASSPRDTSYEQYF
- | TRBJ2-7 | TRBV7-9 | - | TGTGCCAGCAGTCTAGCTTATACCGCAGGGGCCTCCTACGAGCAGTACTTC | CASSLAYTAGASYEQYF
once | TRBJ1-4 | TRBV4-1 | - | TGCGCCAGCAGCCAAGTGGACGGTGATAATGAAAAACTGTTTTTT | CASSQVDGDNEKLFF
- | TRBJ2-3 | TRBV7-3 | - | TGTGCCAGCAGCTTAAGTGGCGACACAGATACGCAGTATTTT | CASSLSGDTDTQYF
- | TRBJ1-4 | TRBV7-9 | TRBD1 | TGTGCCAGCAGGTCTCCGACAGGGCGACAGGAAAAACTGTTTTTT | CASRSPTGRQEKLFF
- | TRBJ2-3 | TRBV4-1 | - | TGCGCCAGCAGCCAACTTGGCAGGGTGGCGGATACGCAGTATTTT | CASSQLGRVADTQYF
- | TRBJ2-2 | TRBV2 | TRBD2 | TGTGCTAGGTCCCCAGCGGGAGGGCCGGGGACCGGGGAGCTGTTTTTT | CARSPAGGPGTGELFF
- | TRBJ2-3 | TRBV7-9 | - | TGTGCCAGCAGCTTAGTCGGGCGGGCAGATACGCAGTATTTT | CASSLVGRADTQYF
- | TRBJ2-5 | TRBV4-1 | - | TGCGCCAGCAGCCCGGCCCGGGGTGGGGAGACCCAGTACTTC | CASSPARGGETQYF
once | TRBJ2-2 | TRBV9 | TRBD2 | TGTGCCAGCAGCTCCAAGCCATTTCCGGGACTAGCCACCGGGGAGCTGTTTTTT | CASSSKPFPGLATGELFF
- | TRBJ2-7 | TRBV7-3 | - | TGTGCCAGCAGCTTATTGGCCGGGTACGAGCAGTACTTC | CASSLLAGYEQYF
- | TRBJ1-2 | TRBV19 | TRBD1 | TGTGCAGTGGGACAGTATTATGCTGGCTACACCTTC | CAVGQYYAGYTF
- | TRBJ2-7 | TRBV18 | - | TGTGCCAGCTCACGGAGGCATCAGCCGTACGAGCAGTACTTC | CASSRRHQPYEQYF
medium-sized | TRBJ2-7 | TRBV6-6 | - | TGTGCCAGCAGTTACTCGGCTGGGGCCGAGCAGTACTTC | CASSYSAGAEQYF
- | TRBJ2-1 | TRBV9 | TRBD2 | TGTGCCAGCGCTGAGGCTAGCGGGAGCAATGAGCAGTTCTTC | CASAEASGSNEQFF
- | TRBJ2-7 | TRBV29-1 | - | TGCAGCGTTCGCGGGACAGCCCCCTACGAGCAGTACTTC | CSVRGTAPYEQYF
- | TRBJ2-7 | TRBV19 | - | TGTGCCAGTAGTATAGGAAGGGCCGGCGACGAGCAGTACTTC | CASSIGRAGDEQYF
- | TRBJ1-5 | TRBV4-1 | - | TGCGCCAGCAGCCGAGAAGGGAGCAATCAGCCCCAGCATTTT | CASSREGSNQPQHF
- | TRBJ2-2 | TRBV27 | TRBD2 | TGTGCCAGCAGTCCCGGGGGGGGAACCGGGGAGCTGTTTTTT | CASSPGGGTGELFF
- | TRBJ2-5 | TRBV9 | TRBD2 | TGTGCCAGCAGCGCCTGGGGTAGCGGGGGGGTAGAGACCCAGTACTTC | CASSAWGSGGVETQYF
- | TRBJ2-1 | TRBV9 | TRBD2 | TGTGCCAGCACCCCAGAGGGACTAGCGGGAGTGATCAATGAGCAGTTCTTC | CASTPEGLAGVINEQFF
- | TRBJ2-5 | TRBV4-1 | - | TGCGCCAGCAGCTCAGTTGGGCAGGAGACCCAGTACTTC | CASSSVGQETQYF
- | TRBJ1-1 | TRBV2 | - | TGTGCCAGCAGAACAGGTACCACTGAAGCTTTCTTT | CASRTGTTEAFF
many | TRBJ1-4 | TRBV14 | - | TGTGCCAGCAGCCCTAAGACCGGTCAAAAACTGTTTTTT | CASSPKTGQKLFF
- | TRBJ1-3 | TRBV15 | - | TGTGCCACCAGCAGAGATCCGAACTCTGGAAACACCATATATTTT | CATSRDPNSGNTIYF
- | TRBJ2-3 | TRBV6-5 | TRBD1 | TGTGCCAGCAGTTCCTTAGGGGGCGGCACAGATACGCAGTATTTT | CASSSLGGGTDTQYF
- | TRBJ2-7 | TRBV6-5 | TRBD1 | TGTGCCAGCAGTTACCTCACAGGGGGCGGTGTCGAGCAGTACTTC | CASSYLTGGGVEQYF
- | TRBJ1-1 | TRBV19 | - | TGTGCCAGTAGTATAGATCCCCTGGGACGGTGGAACACTGAAGCTTTCTTT | CASSIDPLGRWNTEAFF
- | TRBJ2-7 | TRBV28 | TRBD1 | TGTGCCAGCAGCCCCGGGACAGGGAACTACGAGCAGTACTTC | CASSPGTGNYEQYF
- | TRBJ2-3 | TRBV9 | - | TGTGCCAGCAGCGGGGATAGCCCCTCAGATACGCAGTATTTT | CASSGDSPSDTQYF
- | TRBJ2-3 | TRBV6-6 | - | TGTGCCAGCAGACCTATTCGAGGGGGGAGTGGTAGGTATTTT | CASRPIRGGSGRYF
once | TRBJ1-5 | TRBV10-3 | - | TGTGCCATCAGTGGGGGACAACGCAATCAGCCCCAGCATTTT | CAISGGQRNQPQHF
- | TRBJ2-7 | TRBV9 | - | TGTGCCAGCAGCATAGGGGACGGAAACTACGAGCAGTACTTC | CASSIGDGNYEQYF
- | TRBJ1-1 | TRBV29-1 | - | TGCAGCGCCAATACAGGGAACACTGAAGCTTTCTTT | CSANTGNTEAFF
- | TRBJ2-1 | TRBV18 | TRBD2 | TGTGCCAGCTCACCCCTTCCGGGACTAGCGGGCGATGAGCAGTTCTTC | CASSPLPGLAGDEQFF
- | TRBJ1-1 | TRBV4-1 | TRBD1 | TGCGCCAGCAGCCAAGGTGGGACAGGGGGATGGAACACTGAAGCTTTCTTT | CASSQGGTGGWNTEAFF
- | TRBJ2-1 | TRBV7-3 | - | TGTGCCAGCAGCTTAAGCGGGGTCGATGGGATCCGAAACAATGAGCAGTTCTTC | CASSLSGVDGIRNNEQFF
many | TRBJ1-2 | TRBV19 | - | TGTGCCAGTAGCTCCCAGGGGCCCTTCTATGGCTACACCTTC | CASSSQGPFYGYTF
few | TRBJ2-5 | TRBV28 | TRBD2 | TGTGCCAGCAGCCTTAGCGGGACGGAGACCCAGTACTTC | CASSLSGTETQYF